Following are 10 T cell receptor beta chains from one sample sequenced in a study of blood T cells in healthy people across ages. The use of a sample-barcoded 5' primer and a J-beta primer mix characterized a second PCR of roughly 6 to 11 cycles. A single record per CDR3 protein comes from TCRdb applying MiXCR to the 5' RACE reads. Of about 1.7 million distinct CDR3 sequences listed, about 28% are singletons. Sequenced material: blood. These receptors originate from a woman under 40 in good health.

This sequence joins TRBV6-5 and TRBJ1-2; 7 bases align to TRBD1. The trim removed 7 bases at V and 3 bases at J, leaving 8 bases unmatched. The CDR3 length is 14 residues. Germline V lookup: CDR1 MNHEY, CDR2 SVGAGI. The CDR3, as DNA: TGTGCCAGCACCCGGACAGGCACTTACTATGGCTACACCTTC. It is translated as CASTRTGTYYGYTF.

Details on this clonotype: A much larger clone sits a single nucleotide away, making a read error possible. The rearrangement uses TRBV12-3 or TRBV12-4 and TRBJ2-3; 11 bases align to TRBD2. This CDR3 contains 16 residues. CDR3 coding DNA: TGTGCCAGCAGTCCGGGGACTAGCGGCGGCACAGATGCGCAGTATTTT. Amino acid sequence: CASSPGTSGGTDAQYF.

The rearrangement joins TRBV27 to TRBJ2-3, with TRBD2 identical over 12 bases. J gave up 0 bases and V 6 bases, and 22 bases lay outside the gene matches. Germline V CDR1 and CDR2: MNHEY, SMNVEV (reference sequence). The CDR3 is made up of 22 amino acids. CDR3 protein: CASRPIDGLGTSGPPSTDTQYF. The CDR3 DNA sequence: TGTGCCAGCAGGCCAATCGACGGATTAGGGACTAGCGGGCCCCCTAGCACAGATACGCAGTATTTT.

This CDR3 reads CASSSYRAPSPDTQYF. CDR3 nucleotide sequence: TGTGCCAGCAGCTCTTACCGGGCCCCGAGCCCAGATACGCAGTATTTT. V gene TRBV7-3 combines with J gene TRBJ2-3; D is unclear. Germline V gives CDR1 SGHTA, CDR2 FQGTGA. V gave up 4 bases and J gave up 4 bases, with 18 bases separating them. The CDR3 has 16 amino acids.

The genes are TRBV6-2 or TRBV6-3 and TRBJ2-7; D gene unclear. The V gene lost 7 bases and the J gene lost 7 bases, with 17 bases spanning the gap. Germline V gene data show CDR1 as MNHEY and CDR2 as SVGEGT. This CDR3 comprises 13 residues. The CDR3 DNA reads as TGTGCCAGCACCCTGACTGGCCTAGGGGAGCAGTACTTC. Encoded protein: CASTLTGLGEQYF.

Regarding this clonotype: Given the absence of the conserved phenylalanine or tryptophan at the CDR3 end, a read error is likely. V is TRBV5-1 and J is TRBJ2-5; 10 positions match TRBD1. The assigned J gene may be wrong: the sequence end matches TRBJ2-7 better. The V gene's germline CDR1 is SGHRS and CDR2 YFSETQ. The CDR3 runs to 14 residues. The CDR3 DNA sequence: TGCGCCAGCAGCGTCGGACAGGGGGGTTACGAGCAGTACTAC. It specifies CASSVGQGGYEQYY.

This chain connects TRBV5-5 to TRBJ1-1, with D uncertain. V dropped 3 bases and J dropped 0 bases, with 12 bases sitting between them. Germline CDR1 reads SGHKS; CDR2 reads YYEKEE (reference sequence). This CDR3 spans 15 amino acids. DNA of the CDR3: TGTGCCAGCAGCTCCATTCCAGGACTGAACACTGAAGCTTTCTTT. This translates into CASSSIPGLNTEAFF.

Turning to this clonotype: A junction end diverges from the germline sequence, so it may reflect a read error. V is TRBV29-1 and J is TRBJ1-1; no definite D call. CDR1 is SQVTM, CDR2 ANQGSEA, per germline. The CDR3 spans 10 residues. The CDR3 bases are TGCAGCGCATTGAACATTGAAGCTTTCTTT. Its translation is CSALNIEAFF.

On this clonotype itself: At one boundary the junction diverges from the germline segment, which might be a read error. The chain joins TRBV5-1 to TRBJ2-3, with D unclear. CDR3 length: 14 amino acids. Germline V gene sequence: CDR1 SGHRS, CDR2 YFSETQ. Here the CDR3 reads CANSLPGSTDTQYF. CDR3 sequence (DNA): TGCGCCAACAGCTTACCCGGGAGCACAGATACGCAGTATTTT. Full variable domain (remainder filled in from reference TRBV5-1 and TRBJ2-3): KAGVTQTPRYLIKTRGQQVTLSCSPISGHRSVSWYQQTPGQGLQFLFEYFSETQRNKGNFPGRFSGRQFSNSRSEMNVSTLELGDSALYLCANSLPGSTDTQYFGPGTRLTVL.

This clonotype showed up many times. The J gene is TRBJ2-5, the V gene TRBV3-1; maybe TRBD2 (6 bases). Germline V CDR1 and CDR2: LGHDT, YNNKEL (reference sequence). Trimming shortened V by 5 bases and J by 1 base, and 11 bases separated the two germline ends. The CDR3 consists of 14 residues. The CDR3 protein is CASSKGTAQETQYF. CDR3 coding DNA: TGTGCCAGCAGCAAAGGGACTGCCCAAGAGACCCAGTACTTC.